This TCR beta chain was identified in a study of blood T cells in healthy people across ages. As for the study in general: Capture via template switching afforded approximately one barcoded beta molecule per two T cells.

The trim removed 5 bases at V and 0 bases at J, leaving 5 bases unmatched. The CDR3 consists of 15 residues. The V gene's germline CDR1 is SGHTA and CDR2 FQGNSA. It was with a sample-barcoded 5' primer and a J-beta primer mix that a second PCR of roughly 6 to 12 cycles was run. TCRdb reprocessed the 5' RACE reads via MiXCR and lists one record per CDR3 protein. The data contain about a million distinct CDR3 sequences, more than 30% of them singletons. This clonotype has more than one count but fewer than ten. Donors gave ten milliliters of peripheral blood apiece. The sample comprised blood. The sequence derives from a man between 18 and 29 years old in good health. The genes are TRBV7-2 and TRBJ2-3, with 7 bases that match TRBD1. This CDR3 is CASSQRTGSTDTQYF. The CDR3 region has the DNA TGTGCCAGCAGCCAGAGGACAGGTAGCACAGATACGCAGTATTTT. Using reference TRBV7-2 and TRBJ2-3 for the parts outside the CDR3, the full variable domain is GAGVSQSPSNKVTEKGKDVELRCDPISGHTALYWYRQSLGQGLEFLIYFQGNSAPDKSGLPSDRFSAERTGGSVSTLTIQRTQQEDSAVYLCASSQRTGSTDTQYFGPGTRLTVL.